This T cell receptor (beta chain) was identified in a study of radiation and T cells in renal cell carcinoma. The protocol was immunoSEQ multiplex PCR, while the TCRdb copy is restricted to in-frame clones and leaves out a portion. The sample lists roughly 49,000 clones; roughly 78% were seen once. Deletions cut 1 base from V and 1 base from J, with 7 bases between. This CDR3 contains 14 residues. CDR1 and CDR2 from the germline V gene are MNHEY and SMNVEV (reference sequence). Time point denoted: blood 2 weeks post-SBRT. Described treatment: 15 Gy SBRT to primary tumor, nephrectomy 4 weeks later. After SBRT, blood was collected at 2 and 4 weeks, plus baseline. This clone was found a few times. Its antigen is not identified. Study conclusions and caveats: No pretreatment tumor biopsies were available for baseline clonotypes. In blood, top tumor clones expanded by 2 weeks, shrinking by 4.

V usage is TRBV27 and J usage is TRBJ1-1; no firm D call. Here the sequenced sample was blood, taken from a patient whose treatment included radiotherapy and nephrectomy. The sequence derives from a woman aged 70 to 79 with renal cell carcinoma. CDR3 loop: CASSLFGTNTEAFF. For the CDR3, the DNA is TGTGCCAGCAGTTTATTTGGCACGAACACTGAAGCTTTCTTT.